This section outlines one T cell receptor beta chain sequence together with its context. Its antigen remains unidentified. The CDR3 sequence is 15 residues long. V was clipped by 5 bases and J by 4 bases; unmatched bases: 6. The germline CDR1 and CDR2 sequences are SGHVS and FNYEAQ. These data come from a study of blood T cells in healthy people across ages. On the study more broadly: In model experiments, template switching was able to capture about one barcoded beta molecule for every two T cells that were present.

With a J-beta primer mix and a sample-barcoded 5' primer, a second PCR ran about 7 to 11 cycles. TCRdb called the 5' RACE reads again in MiXCR, with one record for every CDR3 protein. There are 600,000 to 1,000,000 distinct CDR3 sequences in the sample; 20% to 25% occur only once, and roughly 3.8% lies in the top ten. Study findings and constraints: Higher diversity, along with more naive CD4+ cells, distinguished long-lived donors from aged donors. Bulk PBMC profiling left naive and antigen-experienced comparisons inconclusive.

The sample was also linked to a second study, of T cells of mothers and their children.

This chain connects TRBV7-6 to TRBJ2-5, with 11 bases identical to TRBD2. This clonotype was sampled from a boy aged 10-17 years in good health. The sequencing input was blood. The CDR3 loop reads CASSHLAGGPETQYF. The CDR3 region has the DNA TGTGCCAGCAGCCATCTAGCGGGAGGTCCAGAGACCCAGTACTTC.